The TCR beta chain described here comes from a study of vaccination and CD4 T cells after COVID-19 (dated by TCRdb to between 2021 and 2024). Context from the whole study: Every convalescent patient had a positive nasal swab PCR test for SARS-CoV-2, with mild disease in several patients and severe disease in one. The convalescent cohort included six males and four females, with two Hispanic individuals, seven Caucasians, two Asians and one multiracial person. Participants got two doses of the Pfizer-BioNTech BNT162b2 vaccine (n=8) or two doses of the Moderna mRNA-1273 vaccine (n=2). Post-COVID blood samples from convalescent patients were collected a median of around 100 days after diagnosis, with a range of roughly 35 to 180 days. Post-vaccine blood samples were collected a median of approximately 72 days after the second vaccine dose, ranging from about 13 to 241 days. For stimulating the cultures, overlapping spike peptide pools were used, derived from SARS-CoV-2 as well as from the common cold coronaviruses HCoV-NL63, HCoV-OC43 and HCoV-229E. In control cultures, a CEFX viral epitope pool was used as positive control, an HIV-1 Nef peptide pool was used as negative control, or no peptide was added. In around 10 COVID-19 convalescent patients and a handful of infection-naive healthy vaccine recipients, researchers compared the spike-specific CD4+ TCR repertoire from before mRNA vaccination with the repertoire from after.

Overall results and qualifications from the work: Of the vaccine-specific clones found in convalescent patients, nearly all (304 of 307) were mono-reactive for SARS-CoV-2 spike instead of being cross-reactive with common cold coronaviruses. Only a relatively small number of convalescent patients were included in the study, and early timepoints following natural infection were not analyzed. In convalescent patients, a median around 90% of post-vaccine SARS-CoV-2-reactive clones were detected only after vaccination, suggesting vaccine-specific priming. An increase in the median number of SARS-CoV-2-reactive clonotypes from 21 after infection to some 40 after vaccination was observed, but the change was not found to be significant.

Per the publication, the treatment or condition label means: approximately 9-day PBMC culture with coronavirus spike peptide pools or control peptides (ViraFEST assay). To expand antigen-specific T cells with peptide pools and then pick out the expanded clonotypes through TCR sequencing, the study relied on the ViraFEST assay. Positive SARS-CoV-2 PCR tests in the convalescent patients dated from March to December 2020, before Alpha, Beta and Delta variants emerged in the United States. Each well held 2.2 million or so PBMCs cultured with approximately 9.1 ug/ml peptide pools in IMDM containing approximately 5% human AB serum and roughly 9.3 IU/ml IL-2. On days 3 and 7, half of the culture medium was replaced with fresh IL-2-containing medium. CD4+ T cells were isolated after roughly nine days of culture through negative selection using the EasySep CD4+ T cell isolation kit. Ficoll-Paque Plus gradient centrifugation was used to isolate PBMCs from whole blood, and the isolated PBMCs were then either used fresh or cryopreserved at -140C. Each culture condition was generally run in triplicate wells.

The CDR3 numbers 14 residues from cysteine through phenylalanine. Of all the DNA, just the CDR3 is kept, 42 bases in frame from base 1. The germline V gene provides CDR1 MNHNS and CDR2 SASEGT. V has 7 bases trimmed and J has 8 bases trimmed; junction bases matching no gene number 10. The library was prepared using PCR. DNA from cultured CD4+ T cells underwent TCR sequencing with the Oncomine TCR Beta short-read assay at the Johns Hopkins FTIC core. The QIAamp micro DNA kit was used to extract genomic DNA from the cultured CD4+ T cells. The Oncomine TCR Beta libraries from cultured CD4+ T cells were pooled using unique dual indexes and then sequenced on an Illumina iSeq 100. Processing in the source paper ran as follows. Non-productive sequences were filtered out, and CDR3s that did not start with C, did not end with F or W, or were shorter than 7 amino acids were discarded. The MANAFEST web application identified antigen-specific clonotypes by comparing peptide-stimulated wells against reference wells and other culture wells. To be called positive, a clone needed an FDR below 0.05, an odds ratio above 5, and a productive frequency above 0.1% in at least two of three replicate wells. A clonotype counted as cross-reactive if it showed significant expansion both in the SARS-CoV-2 spike wells and in at least one common cold coronavirus spike condition. Using R version 3.6.1, CDR3 homology was evaluated through Levenshtein distances (stringdist) along with unrooted phylogenetic trees (ape). Using fastp at Q25 and MiXCR, TCRdb reprocessed the public reads and kept productive beta chains. Every entry covers one CDR3 protein and lists the most common genes and DNA from its rows. The authors' filters were not applied to this entry. This sample is represented by 3,000 to 4,000 distinct CDR3 sequences; under 40% of them were singletons. The ten biggest clones cover about 29% of the sample.

This clonotype is identified as medium-sized (0.01 to 0.1%). There is no known antigen for this receptor. Base qualities are missing; no much larger clone stands one base away. The chain is assembled from TRBV6-1 and TRBJ1-4; TRBD1 matches 7 bases in the middle. Material: CD4+ T cells from blood, cultured in vitro. The sequence was obtained from a human donor who had recovered from COVID-19. The DNA sequence is TGTGCCAGCATCCGAGGGGGCTTCGAGGAAAAACTGTTTTTT. It translates as CASIRGGFEEKLFF.